This is a list of T cell receptor beta chains from one sample in a study of Ad26.COV2.S vaccination and SARS-CoV-2 variants. Assay: immunoSEQ multiplex PCR; the TCRdb copy retains only in-frame clones and omits some. The sample includes about 480,000 clones, 87% of them seen just once. This material consisted of peripheral blood, taken in a trial of Ad26.COV2.S vaccine versus placebo. The origin of the receptors is a person between 18 and 65 years old who received the Ad26.COV2.S COVID-19 vaccine or a placebo. Each CDR3 is given with its conserved first and last residue. D genes are given only for firm matches. The listing skips clone size in some rows; elsewhere it reads once, few, many or a size class.

J: TRBJ1-5
V: TRBV29-1
size: .
D: .
CDR3: CSVEGDGCNQPQHF
DNA: TGCAGCGTTGAAGGGGACGGATGCAATCAGCCCCAGCATTTT

J: TRBJ1-2
V: TRBV5-4
size: .
D: TRBD1
CDR3: CASSLAGNRGLSEGYTF
DNA: TGTGCCAGCAGCTTGGCGGGGAATAGGGGGCTTTCGGAGGGCTACACCTTC

J: TRBJ2-7
V: TRBV6-2/TRBV6-3
size: .
D: TRBD2
CDR3: CASSYWVGLAGYEQYF
DNA: TGTGCCAGCAGTTACTGGGTCGGACTAGCGGGCTACGAGCAGTACTTC

J: TRBJ2-1
V: TRBV5-4
size: .
D: .
CDR3: CASSLGPDNEQFF
DNA: TGTGCCAGCAGCTTGGGTCCTGACAATGAGCAGTTCTTC

J: TRBJ1-5
V: TRBV19
size: few
D: .
CDR3: CASSSLQGRQPQHF
DNA: TGTGCCAGTAGTTCACTACAGGGACGGCAGCCCCAGCATTTT

J: TRBJ2-2
V: TRBV5-1
size: .
D: .
CDR3: CASSLVGSGRATGELFF
DNA: TGCGCCAGCAGCTTGGTGGGGTCAGGGAGAGCCACCGGGGAGCTGTTTTTT

J: TRBJ2-3
V: TRBV28
size: .
D: TRBD2
CDR3: CASSTGLAGVPDTQYF
DNA: TGTGCCAGCAGTACGGGACTAGCGGGAGTGCCAGATACGCAGTATTTT

J: TRBJ2-7
V: TRBV6-5
size: .
D: .
CDR3: CASRPQGSYEQYF
DNA: TGTGCCAGCAGGCCACAGGGCTCCTACGAGCAGTACTTC

J: TRBJ2-1
V: TRBV19
size: .
D: TRBD1
CDR3: CASSIFAGGFNNEQFF
DNA: TGTGCCAGTAGTATCTTTGCAGGGGGCTTCAACAATGAGCAGTTCTTC

J: TRBJ1-2
V: TRBV3-1/TRBV3-2
size: .
D: .
CDR3: CASSQSGAGRTKYGYTF
DNA: TGTGCCAGCAGCCAGTCTGGGGCCGGACGAACTAAATATGGCTACACCTTC

J: TRBJ2-3
V: TRBV6-2/TRBV6-3
size: once
D: TRBD1
CDR3: CASSKTGGWADTQYF
DNA: TGTGCCAGCAGCAAAACAGGGGGCTGGGCAGATACGCAGTATTTT

J: TRBJ2-1
V: TRBV4-2
size: .
D: .
CDR3: CASSDQLGADEQFF
DNA: TGTGCCAGCAGCGACCAGCTAGGGGCCGATGAGCAGTTCTTC

J: TRBJ1-2
V: TRBV11-2
size: .
D: .
CDR3: CAISPPGFYGYTF
DNA: TGTGCCATCTCGCCGCCGGGGTTCTATGGCTACACCTTC

J: TRBJ2-3
V: TRBV9
size: once
D: .
CDR3: CASSVTPRGSDTQYF
DNA: TGTGCCAGCAGCGTCACTCCACGGGGGTCAGATACGCAGTATTTT

J: TRBJ2-4
V: TRBV6-5
size: .
D: .
CDR3: CASSYTGQNIQYF
DNA: TGTGCCAGCAGTTACACTGGACAAAACATTCAGTACTTC

J: TRBJ2-7
V: TRBV5-1
size: .
D: TRBD1
CDR3: CASSLRQGLDEQYF
DNA: TGCGCCAGCAGCTTAAGACAGGGGTTGGACGAGCAGTACTTC

J: TRBJ1-1
V: TRBV18
size: .
D: .
CDR3: CASSPRGRNTEAFF
DNA: TGTGCCAGCTCACCACGGGGGAGGAACACTGAAGCTTTCTTT

J: TRBJ1-2
V: TRBV7-2
size: .
D: .
CDR3: CASSPRRVPANYGYTF
DNA: TGTGCCAGCAGCCCCCGGCGGGTACCAGCTAACTATGGCTACACCTTC

J: TRBJ1-6
V: TRBV9
size: .
D: TRBD1
CDR3: CASSEGTAEDSPLHF
DNA: TGTGCCAGCAGCGAGGGGACAGCCGAGGATTCACCCCTCCACTTT

J: TRBJ1-5
V: TRBV2
size: many
D: TRBD1
CDR3: CASRGDRGLNNQPQHF
DNA: TGTGCCAGCAGGGGGGACAGGGGACTGAACAATCAGCCCCAGCATTTT

J: TRBJ1-1
V: TRBV19
size: .
D: .
CDR3: CASSTVIAVTEAFF
DNA: TGTGCCAGTAGTACTGTGATAGCAGTCACTGAAGCTTTCTTT

J: TRBJ1-6
V: TRBV27
size: .
D: TRBD1
CDR3: CASSSTKTTGGNYNSPLHF
DNA: TGTGCCAGCAGTTCTACAAAAACGACAGGGGGAAATTATAATTCACCCCTCCACTTT

J: TRBJ2-3
V: TRBV28
size: .
D: .
CDR3: CASTGGPPPDTQYF
DNA: TGTGCCAGCACGGGCGGACCCCCCCCAGATACGCAGTATTTT

J: TRBJ2-7
V: TRBV25-1
size: .
D: .
CDR3: CASSVDYSYEQYF
DNA: TGTGCCAGCAGCGTAGACTATTCCTACGAGCAGTACTTC

J: TRBJ1-3
V: TRBV5-1
size: .
D: TRBD1
CDR3: CASSLLSTGSTIYF
DNA: TGCGCCAGCAGCTTGCTCTCGACAGGGAGCACCATATATTTT

J: TRBJ1-2
V: TRBV27
size: .
D: .
CDR3: CASSSKSYGYTF
DNA: TGTGCCAGCAGTTCCAAGTCATATGGCTACACCTTC

J: TRBJ1-3
V: TRBV10-3
size: .
D: .
CDR3: CAIGSPGNTIYF
DNA: TGTGCCATCGGGAGTCCTGGAAACACCATATATTTT

J: TRBJ2-3
V: TRBV15
size: .
D: TRBD1
CDR3: CATSRVEDRVMYF
DNA: TGTGCCACCAGCAGAGTAGAGGACAGGGTTATGTATTTT

J: TRBJ2-1
V: TRBV4-2
size: .
D: .
CDR3: CASSRTLGDGEQFF
DNA: TGTGCCAGCAGCCGTACGTTGGGGGACGGTGAGCAGTTCTTC

J: TRBJ2-1
V: TRBV5-6
size: .
D: TRBD1
CDR3: CASSLTGTLSTYNEQFF
DNA: TGTGCCAGCAGCCTGACAGGGACCCTGTCGACCTACAATGAGCAGTTCTTC

J: TRBJ1-1
V: TRBV19
size: .
D: .
CDR3: CASNRFFGTEAFF
DNA: TGTGCCAGCAATAGGTTCTTCGGCACTGAAGCTTTCTTT

J: TRBJ2-7
V: TRBV6-2/TRBV6-3
size: .
D: TRBD2
CDR3: CASSYSASGRAYEQYF
DNA: TGTGCCAGCAGTTACTCTGCTAGCGGGAGAGCCTACGAGCAGTACTTC

J: TRBJ2-3
V: TRBV29-1
size: .
D: TRBD2
CDR3: CSVERGTSAPDTQYF
DNA: TGCAGCGTTGAGAGGGGGACTAGCGCGCCAGATACGCAGTATTTT

J: TRBJ1-6
V: TRBV9
size: .
D: .
CDR3: CASSETAADSPLHF
DNA: TGTGCCAGCAGCGAGACAGCTGCCGATTCACCCCTCCACTTT

J: TRBJ2-7
V: TRBV6-2/TRBV6-3
size: few
D: TRBD2
CDR3: CASSAGGEQYF
DNA: TGTGCCAGCAGTGCGGGGGGGGAGCAGTACTTC

J: TRBJ2-1
V: TRBV11-3
size: .
D: TRBD2
CDR3: CASSLTAGGPGEQFF
DNA: TGTGCCAGCAGCTTAACAGCGGGAGGGCCCGGTGAGCAGTTCTTC

J: TRBJ2-7
V: TRBV7-8
size: .
D: .
CDR3: CASSTWLVGRLAPGDEQYF
DNA: TGTGCCAGCAGCACGTGGCTTGTTGGGAGGCTAGCGCCCGGGGACGAGCAGTACTTC

J: TRBJ1-5
V: TRBV6-5
size: many
D: .
CDR3: CASSSSVNQPQHF
DNA: TGTGCCAGCAGTTCTTCAGTCAATCAGCCCCAGCATTTT

J: TRBJ2-7
V: TRBV7-9
size: few
D: .
CDR3: CASSLASGKAFGQYF
DNA: TGTGCCAGCAGCTTAGCGAGCGGAAAAGCTTTCGGGCAGTACTTC

J: TRBJ2-2
V: TRBV9
size: .
D: TRBD2
CDR3: CASSVAPGGGGELFF
DNA: TGTGCCAGCAGCGTAGCCCCGGGGGGAGGTGGGGAGCTGTTTTTT

J: TRBJ2-1
V: TRBV7-9
size: .
D: TRBD2
CDR3: CASTPAGGSNNEQFF
DNA: TGTGCCAGCACCCCGGCGGGAGGGTCCAACAATGAGCAGTTCTTC

J: TRBJ2-3
V: TRBV4-2
size: .
D: .
CDR3: CASSQEAGADTQYF
DNA: TGTGCCAGCAGCCAAGAGGCAGGGGCGGATACGCAGTATTTT

J: TRBJ2-1
V: TRBV19
size: .
D: TRBD1
CDR3: CASSKRGQVNNEQFF
DNA: TGTGCCAGTAGTAAACGGGGACAGGTCAACAATGAGCAGTTCTTC

J: TRBJ1-6
V: TRBV11-2
size: few
D: .
CDR3: CASSLGSKTNSPLHF
DNA: TGTGCCAGCAGCTTAGGTTCCAAGACTAATTCACCCCTCCACTTT

J: TRBJ2-1
V: TRBV5-1
size: .
D: .
CDR3: CASRPRKGRESTSYNEQFF
DNA: TGCGCCAGCAGGCCTAGAAAGGGAAGGGAGTCTACCTCCTACAATGAGCAGTTCTTC

J: TRBJ2-3
V: TRBV19
size: .
D: TRBD2
CDR3: CASSPLAGVLTDTQYF
DNA: TGTGCCAGTAGTCCGCTAGCGGGAGTCCTCACAGATACGCAGTATTTT

J: TRBJ2-5
V: TRBV18
size: .
D: TRBD1
CDR3: CASSPVTGGTETQYF
DNA: TGTGCCAGCTCACCAGTGACAGGGGGCACGGAGACCCAGTACTTC

J: TRBJ2-3
V: TRBV4-2
size: .
D: .
CDR3: CASSHTSSGSTDTQYF
DNA: TGTGCCAGCAGCCATACTTCCAGCGGTAGCACAGATACGCAGTATTTT

J: TRBJ1-6
V: TRBV25-1
size: .
D: .
CDR3: CASSGGGKNSPLHF
DNA: TGTGCCAGCAGTGGGGGGGGGAAGAATTCACCCCTCCACTTT

J: TRBJ1-5
V: TRBV4-2
size: .
D: .
CDR3: CASSQKRGEGIEQPQHF
DNA: TGTGCCAGCAGCCAAAAAAGGGGCGAGGGAATAGAGCAGCCCCAGCATTTT

J: TRBJ2-4
V: TRBV7-9
size: .
D: .
CDR3: CASSLAFQGMDIQYF
DNA: TGTGCCAGCAGCTTAGCGTTCCAGGGGATGGACATTCAGTACTTC

J: TRBJ2-1
V: TRBV7-2
size: .
D: TRBD1
CDR3: CASSAAGTGIPQRQFF
DNA: TGTGCCAGCAGCGCGGCCGGGACAGGGATCCCCCAACGCCAGTTCTTC

J: TRBJ1-1
V: TRBV27
size: .
D: .
CDR3: CASSSLVPPEAFF
DNA: TGTGCCAGCAGTTCTTTGGTACCCCCTGAAGCTTTCTTT